This T cell receptor beta chain was sequenced for a study of vaccination and CD4 T cells after COVID-19. Only a few counts were recorded for this clonotype. Its target is unknown. V lost 5 bases and J lost 6, with 9 bases in between. CDR3 length: 12 amino acids. The germline gives CDR1 SGHNT, CDR2 YENEEA. Described treatment: roughly 10-day PBMC culture with coronavirus spike peptide pools or control peptides (ViraFEST assay). First, ViraFEST expanded antigen-specific T cells with peptide pools, and next it sequenced the TCRs. IL-2 (about 10 IU/ml) and peptide pools (about 10 ug/ml) were added to cultures of under 2.5 million PBMCs per well. Sequence data for DNA of cultured CD4+ T cells were generated by the Oncomine TCR Beta short-read assay. The source of extracted genomic DNA was cultured CD4+ T cells. TCRdb re-called the PCR reads with MiXCR, one entry per CDR3 protein. The table has 3,500 to 4,500 distinct CDR3 sequences, approximately 15% seen once.

This chain links TRBV11-3 with TRBJ2-3; D unclear. This TCR came from a human donor who had recovered from COVID-19. The sample comprised CD4+ T cells from blood, cultured in vitro. CDR3 sequence (DNA): TGTGCCAGCAGCGCGGATACGGATACGCAGTATTTT. It specifies CASSADTDTQYF.